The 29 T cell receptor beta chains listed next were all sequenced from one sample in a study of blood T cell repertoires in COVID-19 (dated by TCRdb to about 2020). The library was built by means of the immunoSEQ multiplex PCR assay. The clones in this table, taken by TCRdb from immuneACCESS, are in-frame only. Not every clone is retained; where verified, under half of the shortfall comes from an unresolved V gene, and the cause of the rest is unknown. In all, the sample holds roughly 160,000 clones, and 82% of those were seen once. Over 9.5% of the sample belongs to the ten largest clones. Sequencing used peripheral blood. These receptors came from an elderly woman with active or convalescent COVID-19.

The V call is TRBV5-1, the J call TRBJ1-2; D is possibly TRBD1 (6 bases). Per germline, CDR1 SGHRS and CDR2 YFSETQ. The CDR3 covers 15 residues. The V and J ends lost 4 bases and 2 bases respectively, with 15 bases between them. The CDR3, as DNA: TGCGCCAGCAGCCCTGCGGGGGGCGTCAACTATGGCTACACCTTC. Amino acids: CASSPAGGVNYGYTF.

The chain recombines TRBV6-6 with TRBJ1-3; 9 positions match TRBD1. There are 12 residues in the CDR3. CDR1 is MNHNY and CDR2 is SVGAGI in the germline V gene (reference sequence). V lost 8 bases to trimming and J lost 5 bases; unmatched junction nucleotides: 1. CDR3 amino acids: CASGQGRNTIYF. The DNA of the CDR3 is TGTGCCAGCGGACAGGGGCGAAACACCATATATTTT.

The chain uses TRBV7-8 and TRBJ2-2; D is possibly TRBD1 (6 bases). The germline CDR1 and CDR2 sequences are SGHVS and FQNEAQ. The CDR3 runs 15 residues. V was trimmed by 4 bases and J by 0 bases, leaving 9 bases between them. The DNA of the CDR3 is TGTGCCAGCAGCTCCGGACAGACGAACACCGGGGAGCTGTTTTTT. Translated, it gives CASSSGQTNTGELFF.

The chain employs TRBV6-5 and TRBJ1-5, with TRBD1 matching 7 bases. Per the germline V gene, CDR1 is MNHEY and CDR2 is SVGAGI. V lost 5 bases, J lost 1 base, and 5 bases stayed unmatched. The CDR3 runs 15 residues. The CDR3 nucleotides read TGTGCCAGCAGTCCGACAGGGAAAAGCAATCAGCCCCAGCATTTT. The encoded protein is CASSPTGKSNQPQHF.

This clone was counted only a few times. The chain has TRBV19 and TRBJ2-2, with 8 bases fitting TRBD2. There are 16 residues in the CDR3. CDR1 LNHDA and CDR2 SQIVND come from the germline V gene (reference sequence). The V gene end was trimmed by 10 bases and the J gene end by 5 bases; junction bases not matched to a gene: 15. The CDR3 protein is CATRDSGTLRTGELFF. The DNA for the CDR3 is TGTGCCACACGAGATAGCGGGACACTAAGGACCGGGGAGCTGTTTTTT.

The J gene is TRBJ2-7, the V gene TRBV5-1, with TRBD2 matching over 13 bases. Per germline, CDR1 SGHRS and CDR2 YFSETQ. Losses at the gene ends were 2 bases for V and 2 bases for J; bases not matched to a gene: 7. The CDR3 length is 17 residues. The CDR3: CASSLLAGGPQPYEQYF. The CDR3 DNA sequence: TGCGCCAGCAGCTTACTAGCGGGAGGGCCTCAACCCTACGAGCAGTACTTC.

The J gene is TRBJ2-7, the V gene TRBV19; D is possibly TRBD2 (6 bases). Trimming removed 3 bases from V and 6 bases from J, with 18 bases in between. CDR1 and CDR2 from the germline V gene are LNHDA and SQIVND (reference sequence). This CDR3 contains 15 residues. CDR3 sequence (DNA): TGTGCCAGTAGTATCGGGTCGGGGATCGGGGGCGAGCAGTACTTC. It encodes CASSIGSGIGGEQYF.

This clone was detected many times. The CDR3 nucleotides read TGCGCCAGCAGCTCCTCGGGACTAGTTGGCTCGACGACCGCCTACGAGCAGTACTTC. Amino acid sequence: CASSSSGLVGSTTAYEQYF. The rearrangement uses TRBV5-1 and TRBJ2-7; 8 bases map to TRBD2. J was trimmed by 2 bases and V by 3 bases; bases with no gene match: 19. The CDR3 is 19 amino acids. CDR1 SGHRS and CDR2 YFSETQ come from the germline V gene.

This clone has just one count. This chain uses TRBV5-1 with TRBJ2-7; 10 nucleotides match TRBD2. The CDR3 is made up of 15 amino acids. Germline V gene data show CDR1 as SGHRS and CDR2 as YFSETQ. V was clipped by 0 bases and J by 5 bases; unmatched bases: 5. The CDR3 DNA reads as TGCGCCAGCAGCTTGGTTAGCGGGAGGACCAACGAGCAGTACTTC. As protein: CASSLVSGRTNEQYF. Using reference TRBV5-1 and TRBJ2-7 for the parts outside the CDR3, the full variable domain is KAGVTQTPRYLIKTRGQQVTLSCSPISGHRSVSWYQQTPGQGLQFLFEYFSETQRNKGNFPGRFSGRQFSNSRSEMNVSTLELGDSALYLCASSLVSGRTNEQYFGPGTRLTVT.

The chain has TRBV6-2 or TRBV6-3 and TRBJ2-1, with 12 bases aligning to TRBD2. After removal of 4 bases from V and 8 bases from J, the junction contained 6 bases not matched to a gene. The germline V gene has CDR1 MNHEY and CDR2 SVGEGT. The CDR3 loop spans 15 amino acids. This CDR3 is CASSSQTSGRYEQFF. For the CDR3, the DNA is TGTGCCAGCAGTTCGCAGACTAGCGGGAGATATGAGCAGTTCTTC.

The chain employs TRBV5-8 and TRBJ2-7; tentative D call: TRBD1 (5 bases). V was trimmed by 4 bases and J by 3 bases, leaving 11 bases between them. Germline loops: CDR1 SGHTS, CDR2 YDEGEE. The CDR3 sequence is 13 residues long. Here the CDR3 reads CASSPDILYEQYF. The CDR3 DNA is TGTGCCAGCAGCCCGGACATTCTCTACGAGCAGTACTTC.

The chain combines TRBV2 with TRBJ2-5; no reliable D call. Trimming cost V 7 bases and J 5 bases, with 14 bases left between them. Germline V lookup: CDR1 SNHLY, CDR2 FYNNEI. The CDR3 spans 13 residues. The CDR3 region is CASILERRETQYF. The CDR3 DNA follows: TGTGCCAGCATCCTGGAGAGGCGCGAGACCCAGTACTTC.

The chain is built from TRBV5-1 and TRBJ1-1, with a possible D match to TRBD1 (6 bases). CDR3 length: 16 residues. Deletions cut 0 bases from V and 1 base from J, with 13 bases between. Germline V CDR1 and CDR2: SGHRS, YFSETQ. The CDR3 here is CASSLGQAMGNTEAFF. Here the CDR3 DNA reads TGCGCCAGCAGCTTGGGACAGGCCATGGGGAACACTGAAGCTTTCTTT.

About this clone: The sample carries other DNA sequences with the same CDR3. CDR3 nucleotide sequence: TGTGCCAGCAGCCAGGGGATGAACACTGAAGCTTTCTTT. This gives the protein CASSQGMNTEAFF. The genes are TRBV9 and TRBJ1-1; possibly TRBD1 for D (6 bases). In germline, CDR1 is SGDLS, CDR2 YYNGEE. The CDR3 is 13 residues long. Trimming shortened V by 4 bases and J by 0 bases, and 7 bases separated the two germline ends.

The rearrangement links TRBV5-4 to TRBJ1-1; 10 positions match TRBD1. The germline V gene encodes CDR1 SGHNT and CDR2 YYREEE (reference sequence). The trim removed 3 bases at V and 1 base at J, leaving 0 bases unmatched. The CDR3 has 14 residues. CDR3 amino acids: CASSWDRGNTEAFF. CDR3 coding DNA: TGTGCCAGCAGCTGGGACAGGGGGAACACTGAAGCTTTCTTT. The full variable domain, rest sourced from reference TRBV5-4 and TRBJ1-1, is ETGVTQSPTHLIKTRGQQVTLRCSSQSGHNTVSWYQQALGQGPQFIFQYYREEENGRGNFPPRFSGLQFPNYSSELNVNALELDDSALYLCASSWDRGNTEAFFGQGTRLTVV.

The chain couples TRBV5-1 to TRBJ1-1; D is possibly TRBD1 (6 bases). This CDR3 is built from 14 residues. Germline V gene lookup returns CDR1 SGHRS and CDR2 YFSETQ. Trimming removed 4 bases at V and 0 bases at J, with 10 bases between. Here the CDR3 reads CASSQTGMNTEAFF. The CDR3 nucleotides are TGCGCCAGCAGCCAGACAGGCATGAACACTGAAGCTTTCTTT.

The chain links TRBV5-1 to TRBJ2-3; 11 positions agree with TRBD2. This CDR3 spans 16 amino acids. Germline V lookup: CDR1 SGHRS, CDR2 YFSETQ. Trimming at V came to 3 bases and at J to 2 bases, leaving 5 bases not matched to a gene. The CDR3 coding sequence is TGCGCCAGCAGCTCTGGACTAGCGGGCGTCACAGATACGCAGTATTTT. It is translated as CASSSGLAGVTDTQYF.

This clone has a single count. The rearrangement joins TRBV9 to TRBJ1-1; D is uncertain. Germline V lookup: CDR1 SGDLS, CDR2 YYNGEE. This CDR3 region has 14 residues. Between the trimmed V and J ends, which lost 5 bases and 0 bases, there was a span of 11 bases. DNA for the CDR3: TGTGCCAGCAGTCGGACTTCACTGAACACTGAAGCTTTCTTT. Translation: CASSRTSLNTEAFF.

CDR3 sequence: CASKSPGLAGVYEQYF. CDR3 nucleotides: TGTGCCAGTAAGAGCCCGGGACTAGCGGGAGTCTACGAGCAGTACTTC. The chain couples TRBV21-1 to TRBJ2-7; TRBD2, as called in the table, went unchecked against the DNA. TRBV21-1 is termed a pseudogene. The CDR3 contains 16 residues.

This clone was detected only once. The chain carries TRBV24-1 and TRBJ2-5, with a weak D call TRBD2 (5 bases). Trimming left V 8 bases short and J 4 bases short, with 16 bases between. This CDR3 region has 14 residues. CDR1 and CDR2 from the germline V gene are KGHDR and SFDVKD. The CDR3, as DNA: TGTGCCACCAATCTCCCGACTACGGGAGAGACCCAGTACTTC. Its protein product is CATNLPTTGETQYF.

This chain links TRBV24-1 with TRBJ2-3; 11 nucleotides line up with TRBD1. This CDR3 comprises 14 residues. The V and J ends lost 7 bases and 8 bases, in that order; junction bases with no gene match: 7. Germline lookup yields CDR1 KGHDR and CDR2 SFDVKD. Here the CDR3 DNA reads TGTGCCACCAGGCCGGACAGGGGGCCGGGTACGCAGTATTTT. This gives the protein CATRPDRGPGTQYF.

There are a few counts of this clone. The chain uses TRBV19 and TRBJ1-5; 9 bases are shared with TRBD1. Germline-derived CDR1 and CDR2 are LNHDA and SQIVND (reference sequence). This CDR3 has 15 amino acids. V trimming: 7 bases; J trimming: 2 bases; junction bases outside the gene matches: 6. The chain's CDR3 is CASKGTGTGNQPQHF. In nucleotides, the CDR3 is TGTGCCAGTAAGGGGACAGGGACGGGCAATCAGCCCCAGCATTTT.

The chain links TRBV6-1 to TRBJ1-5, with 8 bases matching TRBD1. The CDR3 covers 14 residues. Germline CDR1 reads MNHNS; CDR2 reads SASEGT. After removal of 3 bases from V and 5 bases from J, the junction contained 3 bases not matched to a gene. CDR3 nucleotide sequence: TGTGCCAGCAGTGAGGGGACAGGCTATCAGCCCCAGCATTTT. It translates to CASSEGTGYQPQHF.

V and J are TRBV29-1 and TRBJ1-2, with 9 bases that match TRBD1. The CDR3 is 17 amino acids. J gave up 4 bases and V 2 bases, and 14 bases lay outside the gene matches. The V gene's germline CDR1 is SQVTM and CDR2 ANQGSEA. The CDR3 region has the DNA TGCAGCGTTGAATTAAGGGCCCGAACAGGGGGCGTCTATGGCTACACCTTC. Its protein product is CSVELRARTGGVYGYTF.

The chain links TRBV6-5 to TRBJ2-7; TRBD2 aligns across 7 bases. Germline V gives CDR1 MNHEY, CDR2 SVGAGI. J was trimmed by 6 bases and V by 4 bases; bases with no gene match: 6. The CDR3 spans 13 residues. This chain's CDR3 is CASSSPTSREQYF. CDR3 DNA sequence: TGTGCCAGCAGTTCCCCGACTAGCCGCGAGCAGTACTTC.

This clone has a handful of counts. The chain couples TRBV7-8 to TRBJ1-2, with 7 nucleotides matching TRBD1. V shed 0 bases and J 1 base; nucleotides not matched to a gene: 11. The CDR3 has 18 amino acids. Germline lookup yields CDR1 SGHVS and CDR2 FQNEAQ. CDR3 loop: CASSLALVQGGFNYGYTF. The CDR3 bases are TGTGCCAGCAGCTTAGCGCTTGTCCAGGGGGGTTTTAACTATGGCTACACCTTC.

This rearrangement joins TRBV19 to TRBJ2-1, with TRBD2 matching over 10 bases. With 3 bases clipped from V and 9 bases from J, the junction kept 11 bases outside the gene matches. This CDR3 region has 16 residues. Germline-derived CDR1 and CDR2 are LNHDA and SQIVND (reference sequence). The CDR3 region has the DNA TGTGCCAGTAGTATTTATCAAGCGGGAGGGCCCAGTGAGCAGTTCTTC. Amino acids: CASSIYQAGGPSEQFF.

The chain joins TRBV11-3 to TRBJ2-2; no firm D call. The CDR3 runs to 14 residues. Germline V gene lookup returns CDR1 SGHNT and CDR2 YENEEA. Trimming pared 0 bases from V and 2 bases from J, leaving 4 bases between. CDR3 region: CASSLDLNTGELFF. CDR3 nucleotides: TGTGCCAGCAGCTTAGATCTAAACACCGGGGAGCTGTTTTTT.

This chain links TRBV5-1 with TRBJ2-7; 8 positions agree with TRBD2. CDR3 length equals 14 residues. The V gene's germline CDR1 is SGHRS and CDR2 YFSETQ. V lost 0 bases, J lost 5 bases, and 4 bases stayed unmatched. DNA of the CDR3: TGCGCCAGCAGCTTGGTAGCGGGAAAGGACGAGCAGTACTTC. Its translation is CASSLVAGKDEQYF.